This is a list of T cell receptor beta chains from one sample in a study of cytomegalovirus exposure and HLA in healthy donors. Produced via immunoSEQ multiplex PCR; TCRdb's table is partial and in-frame only. Of about 120,000 clones in the sample, over 70% were seen once. The specimen was PBMCs. Every receptor here comes from a woman younger than 35 in good health and CMV-seronegative. CDR3s include the opening cysteine and the closing phenylalanine or tryptophan. D genes are given only for firm matches. Size is omitted from some rows. Given values are once, few, many or a class for expanded clones.

>TRBV18|NA|TRBD1|TRBJ1-4
CASSHNRGANEKLFF
TGTGCCAGCTCACACAACAGGGGGGCTAATGAAAAACTGTTTTTT
>TRBV2|NA|TRBD2|TRBJ2-1
CASSDLGGRQFF
TGTGCCAGCAGTGACCTAGGCGGGAGGCAGTTCTTC
>TRBV5-1|NA|NA|TRBJ1-1
CASSLSGVATEAFF
TGCGCCAGCAGCTTGTCGGGGGTGGCCACTGAAGCTTTCTTT
>TRBV4-1|NA|TRBD2|TRBJ2-3
CASSQEGGRGGTDTQYF
TGCGCCAGCAGCCAAGAGGGCGGGCGGGGGGGCACAGATACGCAGTATTTT
>TRBV6-5|NA|TRBD2|TRBJ2-1
CASSYSAGGVSHEQFF
TGTGCCAGCAGTTACTCGGCGGGAGGAGTTAGTCATGAGCAGTTCTTC
>TRBV11-2|NA|NA|TRBJ1-4
CASSLRVRSEKLFF
TGTGCCAGCAGCCTCAGGGTTAGGAGTGAAAAACTGTTTTTT
>TRBV18|NA|TRBD1|TRBJ2-6
CASSPGTGWASGANVLTF
TGTGCCAGCTCACCTGGGACAGGGTGGGCCTCTGGGGCCAACGTCCTGACTTTC
>TRBV7-6|NA|TRBD2|TRBJ2-2
CASRSAGYNTGELFF
TGTGCCAGCAGGTCAGCGGGATATAACACCGGGGAGCTGTTTTTT
>TRBV5-1|NA|NA|TRBJ1-1
CASSLEFPGEAFF
TGCGCCAGCAGCTTGGAATTTCCGGGAGAAGCTTTCTTT
>TRBV5-1|once|TRBD1|TRBJ2-7
CASSLVSGGAVGQYF
TGCGCCAGCAGCTTGGTGTCAGGGGGCGCAGTGGGGCAGTACTTC